Below are 10 T cell receptor beta chains sequenced from a single sample in a study of early T cells in non-severe SARS-CoV-2 infection. Each CDR3 protein is one row after TCRdb ran MiXCR on the 5' RACE reads. The data show 55,000 to 70,000 distinct CDR3 sequences, roughly 9.7% seen once. The material sequenced was whole blood. These receptors were taken from an adult who was a healthcare worker with PCR-confirmed SARS-CoV-2 infection or an uninfected control (not recorded which).

Many counts were recorded for this clonotype. The rearrangement joins TRBV7-9 to TRBJ2-1; D remains ambiguous. The germline V gene has CDR1 SEHNR and CDR2 FQNEAQ (reference sequence). V was trimmed by 1 base and J by 13 bases, leaving 14 bases between them. The CDR3 has 13 amino acids. In DNA form, the CDR3 reads TGTGCCAGCAGCTTAGGGGTCCGTGCGGCCCAGTTCTTC. It specifies CASSLGVRAAQFF.

This clonotype was found many times. The V call is TRBV20-1, the J call TRBJ2-7, with a tentative D call TRBD2 (5 bases). This CDR3 has 16 amino acids. CDR1 DFQATT and CDR2 SNEGSKA come from the germline V gene (reference sequence). V gave up 6 bases and J gave up 0 bases, with 21 bases separating them. In DNA form, the CDR3 reads TGCAGTGCGCCTAACCCGGACTTCTTCCCCTCCTACGAGCAGTACTTC. It encodes CSAPNPDFFPSYEQYF.

V is TRBV5-1 and J is TRBJ1-1; D is undetermined. The germline V gene encodes CDR1 SGHRS and CDR2 YFSETQ. This CDR3 is 14 amino acids long. V lost 1 base and J lost 1, with 8 bases in between. The CDR3 loop is CASSLRTANTEAFF. CDR3 DNA sequence: TGCGCCAGCAGCTTGAGAACTGCGAACACTGAAGCTTTCTTT.

This clonotype was found once. One junction end disagrees with the germline gene, perhaps due to a read error. CDR3: CASSSDRGRVADF. DNA of the CDR3: TGTGCCAGCAGCTCGGACAGGGGACGGGTGGCGGACTTC. This rearrangement joins TRBV12-3 or TRBV12-4 to TRBJ2-7, with 9 nucleotides matching TRBD1. This CDR3 comprises 13 residues.

This clonotype was seen at least ten times. This rearrangement joins TRBV27 to TRBJ1-5, with 12 bases lining up with TRBD1. CDR3 length equals 16 residues. Germline-derived CDR1 and CDR2 are MNHEY and SMNVEV (reference sequence). V lost 5 bases to trimming and J lost 6 bases; unmatched junction nucleotides: 8. The CDR3 coding sequence is TGTGCCAGCAGTCCATGGGGACAGGGGGCCAGTCAGCCCCAGCATTTT. It encodes CASSPWGQGASQPQHF.

A few counts support this clonotype. The V and J genes are TRBV7-2 and TRBJ2-3; TRBD2 matches at 14 bases. Trimming cost V 1 base and J 0 bases; bases outside gene matches: 9. Germline CDR1 is SGHTA and CDR2 is FQGNSA. This CDR3 contains 20 residues. The CDR3 loop is CASSLVPGLAGVGSTDTQYF. The CDR3 nucleotides are TGTGCCAGCAGCTTAGTCCCGGGACTAGCGGGAGTTGGGAGCACAGATACGCAGTATTTT.

This clonotype was seen at least ten times. CDR3 sequence reads: CAWSRTANTEAFF. The CDR3 coding sequence is TGTGCCTGGAGTAGGACAGCGAACACTGAAGCTTTCTTT. The chain recombines TRBV30 with TRBJ1-1; TRBD1 might be the D (6 bases). The CDR3 has 13 residues. The germline CDR1 and CDR2 sequences are GTSNPN and SVGIG (reference sequence). Trimming left V 2 bases short and J 1 base short, with 8 bases between.

This clonotype showed up just once. This could be a read error, since a much larger clone is one nucleotide away. This chain links TRBV5-6 with TRBJ1-2; D is unresolved. Germline-derived CDR1 and CDR2 are SGHDT and YYEEEE. The CDR3 spans 17 residues. In DNA, the CDR3 is TGTGCCAGCAGCTACTTGGAGGAAACAACCTTTAACTATGACTACACCTTC. Translating gives CASSYLEETTFNYDYTF.

V is TRBV7-6 and J is TRBJ2-1; D uncertain. This CDR3 region has 13 residues. Germline CDR1 SGHVS, CDR2 FNYEAQ. V was clipped by 8 bases and J by 4 bases, with 12 bases between them. The CDR3 spells CASGASRYNEQFF. The CDR3 DNA reads as TGTGCCAGCGGCGCGAGTAGATACAATGAGCAGTTCTTC.

This clonotype was counted at least ten times. The genes are TRBV7-9 and TRBJ2-7; TRBD2 aligns across 7 bases. The CDR3 runs to 14 residues. V trimming: 6 bases; J trimming: 2 bases; junction bases outside the gene matches: 7. CDR1 is SEHNR and CDR2 is FQNEAQ in the germline V gene (reference sequence). The chain's CDR3 is CASSDAGVTYEQYF. For the CDR3, the DNA is TGTGCCAGCAGTGACGCGGGAGTAACCTACGAGCAGTACTTC.